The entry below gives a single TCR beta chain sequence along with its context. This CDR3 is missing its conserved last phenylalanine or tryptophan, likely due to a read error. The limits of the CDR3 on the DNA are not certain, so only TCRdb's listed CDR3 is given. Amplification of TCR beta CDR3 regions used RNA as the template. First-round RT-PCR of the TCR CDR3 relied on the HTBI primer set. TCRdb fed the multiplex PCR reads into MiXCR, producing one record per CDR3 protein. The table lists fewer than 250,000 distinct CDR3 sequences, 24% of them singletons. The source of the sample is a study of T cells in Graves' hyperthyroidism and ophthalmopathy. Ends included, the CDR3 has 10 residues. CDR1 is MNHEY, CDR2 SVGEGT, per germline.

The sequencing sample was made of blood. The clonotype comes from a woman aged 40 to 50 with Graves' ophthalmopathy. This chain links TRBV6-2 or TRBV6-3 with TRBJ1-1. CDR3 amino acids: CASSYSASHL.